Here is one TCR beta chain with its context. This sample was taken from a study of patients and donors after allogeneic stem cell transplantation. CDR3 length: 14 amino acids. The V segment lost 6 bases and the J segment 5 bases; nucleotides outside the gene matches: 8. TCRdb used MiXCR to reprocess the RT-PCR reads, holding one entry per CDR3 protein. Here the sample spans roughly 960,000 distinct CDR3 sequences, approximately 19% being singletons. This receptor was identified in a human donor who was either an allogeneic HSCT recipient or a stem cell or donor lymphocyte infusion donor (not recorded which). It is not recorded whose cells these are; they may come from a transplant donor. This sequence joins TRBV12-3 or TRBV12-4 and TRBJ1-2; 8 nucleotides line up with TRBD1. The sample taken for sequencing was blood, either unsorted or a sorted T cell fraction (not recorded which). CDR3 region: CASRATGVGYGYTF. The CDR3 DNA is TGTGCCAGCAGAGCGACAGGGGTTGGGTATGGCTACACCTTC.